These 28 T cell receptor beta chains came from one sample sequenced in a study of blood T cell repertoires in COVID-19. Assay used: immunoSEQ multiplex PCR; TCRdb lists only in-frame clones, some missing. This sample has approximately 150,000 clones; around 86% occur once, and the top ten carry roughly 1.6%. Sequenced: peripheral blood. The source of these receptors is a human donor in a cohort sampled during active COVID-19.

The chain employs TRBV19 and TRBJ2-2, with D possibly being TRBD2 (5 bases). Germline V gene sequence: CDR1 LNHDA, CDR2 SQIVND (reference sequence). There are 16 residues in the CDR3. V lost 3 bases, J lost 0 bases, and 11 bases lay in between. The CDR3 nucleotides are TGTGCCAGTAGTATCTTGCTAGCTACGAACACCGGGGAGCTGTTTTTT. Amino acids: CASSILLATNTGELFF. Filled out from reference TRBV19 and TRBJ2-2, the complete variable domain reads DGGITQSPKYLFRKEGQNVTLSCEQNLNHDAMYWYRQDPGQGLRLIYYSQIVNDFQKGDIAEGYSVSREKKESFPLTVTSAQKNPTAFYLCASSILLATNTGELFFGEGSRLTVL.

This rearrangement joins TRBV5-1 to TRBJ2-7; no clear D gene. The CDR3 has 15 amino acids. Trimming pared 0 bases from V and 2 bases from J, leaving 12 bases between. The V gene's germline CDR1 is SGHRS and CDR2 YFSETQ. CDR3 region: CASSLDSQFTYEQYF. The CDR3 DNA follows: TGCGCCAGCAGCTTGGACAGCCAGTTCACCTACGAGCAGTACTTC.

The chain links TRBV7-2 to TRBJ2-3; 9 nucleotides agree with TRBD2. The CDR3 runs to 16 residues. Germline-derived CDR1 and CDR2 are SGHTA and FQGNSA. Losses at the gene ends were 6 bases for V and 0 bases for J; bases not matched to a gene: 7. CDR3 bases: TGTGCCAGCAGAATAACTAGCGGGCGCAGCACAGATACGCAGTATTTT. It is translated as CASRITSGRSTDTQYF. Full variable domain (outside the CDR3, taken from reference TRBV7-2 and TRBJ2-3): GAGVSQSPSNKVTEKGKDVELRCDPISGHTALYWYRQSLGQGLEFLIYFQGNSAPDKSGLPSDRFSAERTGGSVSTLTIQRTQQEDSAVYLCASRITSGRSTDTQYFGPGTRLTVL.

The CDR3 sequence: CASSQYSGWNYEQYF. The CDR3 region has the DNA TGCGCCAGCAGCCAGTATAGCGGGTGGAACTACGAGCAGTACTTC. The chain employs TRBV5-1 and TRBJ2-7; 7 nucleotides match TRBD2. Germline V CDR1 and CDR2: SGHRS, YFSETQ. This CDR3 has 15 amino acids. The V gene end was trimmed by 4 bases and the J gene end by 3 bases; junction bases not matched to a gene: 10.

The chain joins TRBV6-5 to TRBJ2-3, with unresolved D. Germline assignment: CDR1 MNHEY and CDR2 SVGAGI. This CDR3 is built from 16 residues. V lost 0 bases, J lost 0 bases, and 10 bases lay in between. The CDR3 protein is CASSYSLRTSTDTQYF. CDR3 nucleotides: TGTGCCAGCAGTTACTCGCTGAGAACTAGCACAGATACGCAGTATTTT.

This clone was seen more than once but under ten times. V usage is TRBV6-5 and J usage is TRBJ2-7, with 8 bases identical to TRBD2. The CDR3 is 15 amino acids. J gave up 3 bases and V 6 bases, and 10 bases lay outside the gene matches. The germline V gene has CDR1 MNHEY and CDR2 SVGAGI. The CDR3 is CASRKWTSSVYEQYF. CDR3 coding DNA: TGTGCCAGCAGGAAGTGGACTAGCTCGGTCTACGAGCAGTACTTC.

The chain couples TRBV19 to TRBJ1-2; no clear D. The CDR3 runs 15 residues. The germline gives CDR1 LNHDA, CDR2 SQIVND (reference sequence). The V end was cut by 2 bases, the J end by 1 base, with 11 bases between. This chain's CDR3 is CASSIWSDINYGYTF. The CDR3, as DNA: TGTGCCAGTAGTATATGGTCAGATATTAACTATGGCTACACCTTC.

The chain couples TRBV3-1 (or the pseudogene TRBV3-2) to TRBJ2-7; D is possibly TRBD1 (5 bases). Germline V gene data show CDR1 as LGHDT and CDR2 as YNNKEL (reference sequence). V lost 2 bases and J 2 bases, leaving 7 bases between the germline ends. The CDR3 is 13 residues long. For the CDR3, the DNA is TGTGCCAGCAGCCAAACAGGTCCCTACGAGCAGTACTTC. Encoded protein: CASSQTGPYEQYF.

This sequence joins TRBV13 and TRBJ2-3, with TRBD1 identical over 8 bases. Germline V gene data show CDR1 as PRHDT and CDR2 as FYEKMQ (reference sequence). The CDR3 has 15 residues. Trimming removed 7 bases from V and 3 bases from J; junction bases left unmatched: 9. The CDR3 loop is CASTHGQGATDTQYF. CDR3 coding DNA: TGTGCCAGCACTCACGGGCAGGGGGCAACAGATACGCAGTATTTT. Using reference TRBV13 and TRBJ2-3 for the parts outside the CDR3, the full variable domain is AAGVIQSPRHLIKEKRETATLKCYPIPRHDTVYWYQQGPGQDPQFLISFYEKMQSDKGSIPDRFSAQQFSDYHSELNMSSLELGDSALYFCASTHGQGATDTQYFGPGTRLTVL.

This clone was seen only once. This chain connects TRBV28 to TRBJ1-2; D remains unclear. This CDR3 has 15 residues. Deletions cut 0 bases from V and 5 bases from J, with 13 bases between. CDR1 and CDR2 (germline): MDHEN, SYDVKM. The chain's CDR3 is CASSLWDSLYYGYTF. CDR3 in DNA: TGTGCCAGCAGTTTATGGGACTCACTCTATTATGGCTACACCTTC.

The gene calls are TRBV27 and TRBJ2-1; TRBD1 is a possible D gene (6 bases). CDR3 length: 16 amino acids. V lost 6 bases and J 5 bases, leaving 20 bases between the germline ends. The germline CDR1 and CDR2 sequences are MNHEY and SMNVEV (reference sequence). The CDR3 bases are TGTGCCAGCAGCATCCGGATTACAGGGAAACACAATGAGCAGTTCTTC. Translation: CASSIRITGKHNEQFF.

The gene calls are TRBV7-2 and TRBJ2-1; a weak D match, TRBD2 (6 bases). This CDR3 is 16 amino acids long. Germline CDR1 reads SGHTA; CDR2 reads FQGNSA. V lost 4 bases and J 4 bases, leaving 17 bases between the germline ends. This CDR3 reads CASSSRDAGRYNEQFF. The DNA for the CDR3 is TGTGCCAGCAGCTCCCGCGATGCGGGACGATACAATGAGCAGTTCTTC. The full variable domain, rest sourced from reference TRBV7-2 and TRBJ2-1, is GAGVSQSPSNKVTEKGKDVELRCDPISGHTALYWYRQSLGQGLEFLIYFQGNSAPDKSGLPSDRFSAERTGGSVSTLTIQRTQQEDSAVYLCASSSRDAGRYNEQFFGPGTRLTVL.

This sequence joins TRBV28 and TRBJ2-7; 11 bases line up with TRBD1. Germline V CDR1 and CDR2: MDHEN, SYDVKM. The CDR3 consists of 14 residues. Losses at the gene ends were 6 bases for V and 3 bases for J; bases not matched to a gene: 4. This CDR3 reads CASRGTGGNYEQYF. In DNA form, the CDR3 reads TGTGCCAGCAGGGGGACAGGGGGGAACTACGAGCAGTACTTC.

The CDR3 DNA follows: TGCGCCAGCACCCCCCAGGACGGGAGTTTACCTGAGCAGTTCTTC. Protein: CASTPQDGSLPEQFF. V and J are TRBV5-1 and TRBJ2-1, with a weak D call TRBD2 (6 bases). In germline, CDR1 is SGHRS, CDR2 YFSETQ. The CDR3 contains 15 residues. V was trimmed by 6 bases and J by 9 bases, leaving 22 bases between them.

The V and J genes are TRBV3-1 (or the pseudogene TRBV3-2) and TRBJ2-1; no firm D call. Germline V gives CDR1 LGHDT, CDR2 YNNKEL (reference sequence). Deletions cut 5 bases from V and 5 bases from J, with 22 bases between. The CDR3 is 17 residues long. The CDR3 nucleotides are TGTGCCAGCAGCTATAACACCCAGAGGCACATTCACAATGAGCAGTTCTTC. Protein sequence: CASSYNTQRHIHNEQFF.

The chain recombines TRBV7-8 with TRBJ2-3, with TRBD2 identical over 7 bases. Trimming at V came to 1 base and at J to 2 bases, leaving 6 bases not matched to a gene. Germline CDR1 reads SGHVS; CDR2 reads FQNEAQ. The CDR3 has 16 residues. The CDR3 coding sequence is TGTGCCAGCAGCTTAGTTGCGGGACTAAACACAGATACGCAGTATTTT. Translating gives CASSLVAGLNTDTQYF.

The CDR3 DNA follows: TGTGCCAGCAGCTTGACTCCGCTCACTGAAGCTTTCTTT. The encoded protein is CASSLTPLTEAFF. J is TRBJ1-1 and V is TRBV7-3; D is unclear. Trimming shortened V by 3 bases and J by 4 bases, and 9 bases separated the two germline ends. The CDR3 has 13 amino acids. Germline V CDR1 and CDR2: SGHTA, FQGTGA.

The V and J genes are TRBV19 and TRBJ2-2, with D possibly matching TRBD2 (6 bases). The CDR3 loop spans 18 amino acids. In germline, CDR1 is LNHDA, CDR2 SQIVND (reference sequence). Trimming stripped 1 base from V and 3 bases from J, with 18 bases between. This CDR3 is CASSIAGERFFDTGELFF. In DNA form, the CDR3 reads TGTGCCAGTAGTATAGCGGGAGAAAGGTTTTTTGACACCGGGGAGCTGTTTTTT.

V and J are TRBV25-1 and TRBJ2-7; 10 nucleotides align to TRBD1. With V trimmed by 6 bases and J by 5 bases, 4 bases remained unmatched. The V gene's germline CDR1 is MGHDK and CDR2 SYGVNS. The CDR3 loop spans 13 amino acids. The CDR3 spells CASRTGGKDEQYF. The CDR3 nucleotides read TGTGCCAGCAGGACAGGGGGCAAGGACGAGCAGTACTTC.

The rearrangement joins TRBV5-6 to TRBJ2-7, with 8 bases fitting TRBD1. Per germline, CDR1 SGHDT and CDR2 YYEEEE. V was clipped by 3 bases and J by 6 bases; unmatched bases: 2. The CDR3 is 12 residues long. CDR3 region: CASSWDRREQYF. In DNA, the CDR3 is TGTGCCAGCAGCTGGGACAGGCGCGAGCAGTACTTC. Filled out from reference TRBV5-6 and TRBJ2-7, the complete variable domain reads DAGVTQSPTHLIKTRGQQVTLRCSPKSGHDTVSWYQQALGQGPQFIFQYYEEEERQRGNFPDRFSGHQFPNYSSELNVNALLLGDSALYLCASSWDRREQYFGPGTRLTVT.

The chain links TRBV29-1 to TRBJ1-2, with D perhaps TRBD1 (5 bases). The germline gives CDR1 SQVTM, CDR2 ANQGSEA. The ends were cut back, 1 base at V and 1 base at J, with 7 bases in the middle. The CDR3 runs to 13 residues. The CDR3 DNA reads as TGCAGCGTTGAAGGGGGCCTTAACTATGGCTACACCTTC. Amino acid sequence: CSVEGGLNYGYTF. Combining the CDR3 with reference TRBV29-1 and TRBJ1-2 gives the whole variable domain SAVISQKPSRDICQRGTSLTIQCQVDSQVTMMFWYRQQPGQSLTLIATANQGSEATYESGFVIDKFPISRPNLTFSTLTVSNMSPEDSSIYLCSVEGGLNYGYTFGSGTRLTVV.

The chain links TRBV20-1 to TRBJ2-1, with TRBD2 matching over 12 bases. Germline V gives CDR1 DFQATT, CDR2 SNEGSKA (reference sequence). This CDR3 has 16 amino acids. Losses at the gene ends were 3 bases for V and 5 bases for J; bases not matched to a gene: 8. The CDR3: CSASKSLAGGNNEQFF. In DNA form, the CDR3 reads TGCAGTGCTAGTAAATCTCTAGCGGGAGGGAACAATGAGCAGTTCTTC.

The chain joins TRBV15 to TRBJ2-7; 9 bases match TRBD2. The CDR3 is made up of 15 amino acids. V dropped 0 bases and J dropped 6; count of bases not matched to a gene: 6. Germline V gene sequence: CDR1 LNHNV, CDR2 YYDKDF (reference sequence). The CDR3 protein is CATSRDRASGTEQYF. The CDR3 DNA follows: TGTGCCACCAGCAGAGATAGGGCTAGCGGGACCGAGCAGTACTTC.

V gene TRBV6-5 combines with J gene TRBJ2-1, with D possibly being TRBD2 (6 bases). V lost 6 bases and J lost 4, with 10 bases in between. Germline V gene lookup returns CDR1 MNHEY and CDR2 SVGAGI. CDR3 length equals 13 residues. The CDR3 is CASSSDYYNEQFF. DNA of the CDR3: TGTGCCAGCAGCTCGGACTATTACAATGAGCAGTTCTTC.

The chain has TRBV5-1 and TRBJ2-2; D is unclear. V lost 0 bases and J lost 5, with 11 bases in between. CDR3 size: 15 residues. Germline loops: CDR1 SGHRS, CDR2 YFSETQ. The CDR3: CASSLVARSTGELFF. CDR3 coding DNA: TGCGCCAGCAGCTTGGTGGCTAGGAGTACCGGGGAGCTGTTTTTT. Full variable domain (outside the CDR3, taken from reference TRBV5-1 and TRBJ2-2): KAGVTQTPRYLIKTRGQQVTLSCSPISGHRSVSWYQQTPGQGLQFLFEYFSETQRNKGNFPGRFSGRQFSNSRSEMNVSTLELGDSALYLCASSLVARSTGELFFGEGSRLTVL.

This clone has only a few counts. J is TRBJ2-7 and V is TRBV19; tentative D call: TRBD2 (5 bases). CDR1 and CDR2 (germline): LNHDA, SQIVND (reference sequence). Trimming stripped 5 bases from V and 2 bases from J, with 10 bases between. CDR3 length: 13 residues. Written as DNA, the CDR3 is TGTGCCAGTAGTTCCGGAGGAGCCTACGAGCAGTACTTC. Its translation is CASSSGGAYEQYF.

V usage is TRBV5-1 and J usage is TRBJ1-1; D might be TRBD1 (5 bases). Germline assignment: CDR1 SGHRS and CDR2 YFSETQ. V lost 0 bases and J lost 3, with 9 bases in between. The CDR3 contains 14 residues. CDR3 sequence: CASSLEQAYTEAFF. In DNA form, the CDR3 reads TGCGCCAGCAGCTTGGAACAGGCCTACACTGAAGCTTTCTTT.

This rearrangement joins TRBV24-1 to TRBJ1-4; D remains unclear. The CDR3 loop spans 16 amino acids. Trimming removed 9 bases at V and 0 bases at J, with 16 bases between. Germline V CDR1 and CDR2: KGHDR, SFDVKD. CDR3 DNA: TGTGCCACCGAGAAATCTGGGCGAACAACTAATGAAAAACTGTTTTTT. Its protein product is CATEKSGRTTNEKLFF.